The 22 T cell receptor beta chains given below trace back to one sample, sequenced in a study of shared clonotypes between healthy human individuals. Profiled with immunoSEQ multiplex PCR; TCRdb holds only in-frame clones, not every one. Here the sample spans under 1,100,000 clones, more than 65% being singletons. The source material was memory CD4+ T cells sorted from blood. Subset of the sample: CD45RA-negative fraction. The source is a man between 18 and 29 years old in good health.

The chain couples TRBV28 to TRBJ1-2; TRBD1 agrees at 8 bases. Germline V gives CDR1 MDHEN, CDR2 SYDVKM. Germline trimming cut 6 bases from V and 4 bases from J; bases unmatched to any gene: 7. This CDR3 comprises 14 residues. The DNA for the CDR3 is TGTGCCAGCAGATTACCAGGGGGCCTCTATGGCTACACCTTC. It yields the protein CASRLPGGLYGYTF.

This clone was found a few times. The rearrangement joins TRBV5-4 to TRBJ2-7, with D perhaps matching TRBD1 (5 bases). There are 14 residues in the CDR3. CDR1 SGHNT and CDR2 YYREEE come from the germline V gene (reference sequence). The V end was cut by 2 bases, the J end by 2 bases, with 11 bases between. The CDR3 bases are TGTGCCAGCAGCTTCGACGCAGGGACCTACGAGCAGTACTTC. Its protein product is CASSFDAGTYEQYF.

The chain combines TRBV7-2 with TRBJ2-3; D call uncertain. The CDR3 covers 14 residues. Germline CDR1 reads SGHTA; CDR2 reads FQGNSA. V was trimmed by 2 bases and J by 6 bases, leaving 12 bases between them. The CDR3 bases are TGTGCCAGCAGCTTAAATGGGGATCGGGATACGCAGTATTTT. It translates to CASSLNGDRDTQYF.

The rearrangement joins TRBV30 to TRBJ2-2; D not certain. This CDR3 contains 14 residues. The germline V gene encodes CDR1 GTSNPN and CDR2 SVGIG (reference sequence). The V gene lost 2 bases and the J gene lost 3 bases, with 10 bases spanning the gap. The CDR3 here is CAWSRGLDTGELFF. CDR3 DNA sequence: TGTGCCTGGAGTCGTGGTTTGGACACCGGGGAGCTGTTTTTT.

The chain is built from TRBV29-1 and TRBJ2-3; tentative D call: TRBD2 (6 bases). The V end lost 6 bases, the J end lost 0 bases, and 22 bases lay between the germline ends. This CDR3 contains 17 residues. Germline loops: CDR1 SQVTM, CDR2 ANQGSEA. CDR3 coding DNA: TGCAGCGTCGCTCCAAATCCGGTTGGGACTAGCACAGATACGCAGTATTTT. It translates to CSVAPNPVGTSTDTQYF.

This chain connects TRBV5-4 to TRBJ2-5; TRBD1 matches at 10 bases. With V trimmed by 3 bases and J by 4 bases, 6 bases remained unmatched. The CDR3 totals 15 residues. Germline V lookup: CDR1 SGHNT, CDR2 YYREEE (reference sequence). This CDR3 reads CASSSGDRGAETQYF. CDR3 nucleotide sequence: TGTGCCAGCAGCTCGGGGGACAGGGGTGCAGAGACCCAGTACTTC.

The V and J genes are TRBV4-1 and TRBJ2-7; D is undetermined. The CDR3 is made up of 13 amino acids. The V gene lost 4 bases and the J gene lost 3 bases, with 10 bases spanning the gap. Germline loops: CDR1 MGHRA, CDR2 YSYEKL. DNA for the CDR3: TGCGCCAGCAGCCGTACAGAGTTCTACGAGCAGTACTTC. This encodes CASSRTEFYEQYF.

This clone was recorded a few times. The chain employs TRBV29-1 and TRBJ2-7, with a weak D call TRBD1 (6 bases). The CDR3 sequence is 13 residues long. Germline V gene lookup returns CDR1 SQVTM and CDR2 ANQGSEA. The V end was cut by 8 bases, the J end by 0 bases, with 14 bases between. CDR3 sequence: CSPRDTASYEQYF. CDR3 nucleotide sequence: TGCAGCCCCCGGGACACCGCCTCCTACGAGCAGTACTTC.

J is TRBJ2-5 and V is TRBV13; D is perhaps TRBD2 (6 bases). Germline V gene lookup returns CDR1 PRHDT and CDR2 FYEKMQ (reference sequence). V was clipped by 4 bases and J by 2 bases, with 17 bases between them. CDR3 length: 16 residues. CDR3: CASSSPLAGTQETQYF. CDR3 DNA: TGTGCCAGCAGCTCCCCCCTGGCGGGGACTCAAGAGACCCAGTACTTC.

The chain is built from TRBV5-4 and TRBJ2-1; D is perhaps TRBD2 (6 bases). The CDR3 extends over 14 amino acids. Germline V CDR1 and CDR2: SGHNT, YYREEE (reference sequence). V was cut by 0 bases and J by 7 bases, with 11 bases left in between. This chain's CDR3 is CASSLGLEVNEQFF. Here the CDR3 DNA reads TGTGCCAGCAGCTTGGGACTAGAGGTGAATGAGCAGTTCTTC.

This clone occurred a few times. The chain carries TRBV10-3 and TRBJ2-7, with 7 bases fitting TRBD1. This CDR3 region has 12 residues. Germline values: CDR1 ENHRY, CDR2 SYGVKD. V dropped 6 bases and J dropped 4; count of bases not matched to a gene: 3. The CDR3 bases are TGTGCCATCAGCGGACAGGCATACGAGCAGTACTTC. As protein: CAISGQAYEQYF.

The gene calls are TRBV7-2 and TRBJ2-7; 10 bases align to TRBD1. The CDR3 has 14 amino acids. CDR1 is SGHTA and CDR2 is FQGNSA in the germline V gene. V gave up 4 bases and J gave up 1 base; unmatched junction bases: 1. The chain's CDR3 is CASSSDRGSYEQYF. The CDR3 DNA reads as TGTGCCAGCAGCTCGGACAGGGGGTCCTACGAGCAGTACTTC. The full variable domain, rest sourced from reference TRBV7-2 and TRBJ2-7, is GAGVSQSPSNKVTEKGKDVELRCDPISGHTALYWYRQSLGQGLEFLIYFQGNSAPDKSGLPSDRFSAERTGGSVSTLTIQRTQQEDSAVYLCASSSDRGSYEQYFGPGTRLTVT.

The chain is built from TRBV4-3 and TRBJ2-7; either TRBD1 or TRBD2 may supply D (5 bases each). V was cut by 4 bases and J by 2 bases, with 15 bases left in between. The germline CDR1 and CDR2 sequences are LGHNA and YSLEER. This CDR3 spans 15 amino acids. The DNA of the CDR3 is TGCGCCAGCAGCCCTTCTAGGTGGGGGACCTACGAGCAGTACTTC. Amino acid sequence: CASSPSRWGTYEQYF.

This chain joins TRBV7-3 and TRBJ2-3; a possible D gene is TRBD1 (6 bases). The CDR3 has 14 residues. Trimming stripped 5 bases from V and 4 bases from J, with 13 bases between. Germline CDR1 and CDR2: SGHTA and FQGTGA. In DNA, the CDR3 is TGTGCCAGCAGCACAGGGCAGGTGGCAGATACGCAGTATTTT. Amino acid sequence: CASSTGQVADTQYF.

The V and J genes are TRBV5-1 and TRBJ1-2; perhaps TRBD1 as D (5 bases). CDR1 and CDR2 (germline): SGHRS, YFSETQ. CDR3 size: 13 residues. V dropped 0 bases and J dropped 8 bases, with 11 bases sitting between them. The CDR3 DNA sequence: TGCGCCAGCAGCTTGGAGCCAGGGAAAGGCTACACCTTC. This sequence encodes CASSLEPGKGYTF. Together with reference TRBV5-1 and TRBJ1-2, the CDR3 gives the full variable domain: KAGVTQTPRYLIKTRGQQVTLSCSPISGHRSVSWYQQTPGQGLQFLFEYFSETQRNKGNFPGRFSGRQFSNSRSEMNVSTLELGDSALYLCASSLEPGKGYTFGSGTRLTVV.

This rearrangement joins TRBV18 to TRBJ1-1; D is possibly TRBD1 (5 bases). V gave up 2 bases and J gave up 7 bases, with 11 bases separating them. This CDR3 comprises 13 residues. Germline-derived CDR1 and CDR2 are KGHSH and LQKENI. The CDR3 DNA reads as TGTGCCAGCTCACCAGGGCCAGGGCTTGAAGCTTTCTTT. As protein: CASSPGPGLEAFF.

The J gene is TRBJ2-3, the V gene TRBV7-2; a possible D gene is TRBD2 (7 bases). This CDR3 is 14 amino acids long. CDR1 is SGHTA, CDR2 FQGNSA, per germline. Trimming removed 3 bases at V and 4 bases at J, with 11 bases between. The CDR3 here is CASSFGGRADTQYF. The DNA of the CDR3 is TGTGCCAGCAGCTTCGGGGGGCGTGCAGATACGCAGTATTTT.

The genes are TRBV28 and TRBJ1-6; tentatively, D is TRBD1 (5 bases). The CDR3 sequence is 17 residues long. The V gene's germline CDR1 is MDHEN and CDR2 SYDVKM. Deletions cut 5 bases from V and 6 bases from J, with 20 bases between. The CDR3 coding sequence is TGTGCCAGCAGTCTTCAGGTGTCGGGGGTGCGTAATTCACCCCTCCACTTT. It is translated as CASSLQVSGVRNSPLHF.

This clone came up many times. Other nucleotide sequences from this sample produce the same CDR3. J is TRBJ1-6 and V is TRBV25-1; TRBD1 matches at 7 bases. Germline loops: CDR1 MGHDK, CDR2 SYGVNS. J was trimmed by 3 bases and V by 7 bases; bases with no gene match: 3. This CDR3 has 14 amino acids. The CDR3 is CASTRDSYNSPLHF. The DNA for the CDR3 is TGTGCCAGCACCCGGGACAGCTATAATTCACCCCTCCACTTT.

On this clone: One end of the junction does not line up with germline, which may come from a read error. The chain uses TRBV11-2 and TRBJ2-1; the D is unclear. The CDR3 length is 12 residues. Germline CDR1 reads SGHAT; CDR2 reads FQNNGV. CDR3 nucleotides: TGTGCCAGCAGCCTAGAATACAATGAGCAGTTCTTC. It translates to CASSLEYNEQFF. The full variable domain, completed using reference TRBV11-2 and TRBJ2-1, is EAGVAQSPRYKIIEKRQSVAFWCNPISGHATLYWYQQILGQGPKLLIQFQNNGVVDDSQLPKDRFSAERLKGVDSTLKIQPAKLEDSAVYLCASSLEYNEQFFGPGTRLTVL.

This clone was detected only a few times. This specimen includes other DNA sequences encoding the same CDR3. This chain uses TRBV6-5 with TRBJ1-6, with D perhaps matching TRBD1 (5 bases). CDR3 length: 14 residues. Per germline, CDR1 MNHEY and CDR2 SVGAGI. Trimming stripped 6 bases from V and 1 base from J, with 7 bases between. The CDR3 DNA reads TGTGCCAGCAGGCAGGGTTCCTATAATTCACCCCTCCACTTT. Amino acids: CASRQGSYNSPLHF.

CDR3: CASSVGLAGTSTDTQYF. The CDR3, as DNA: TGTGCCAGCAGCGTCGGTCTAGCGGGTACTAGCACAGATACGCAGTATTTT. The chain joins TRBV11-2 to TRBJ2-3, with 8 bases lining up with TRBD2. The CDR3 contains 17 residues. CDR1 and CDR2 from the germline V gene are SGHAT and FQNNGV. V was pared by 5 bases and J by 0 bases, with 10 bases of the junction left unmatched.